The sequence of this T cell receptor beta chain was determined in a study of T cells in Graves' hyperthyroidism and ophthalmopathy. Study-wide findings and caveats: Blood also held most thyroid clonotypes expanded beyond 0.001.

RNA transcripts gave rise to amplified TCR beta CDR3 regions. When the TCR CDR3 underwent first-round RT-PCR, the HTBI primer set was used. MiXCR, run by TCRdb on the multiplex PCR reads, gives a single entry per CDR3 protein. The table includes around 250,000 distinct CDR3 sequences, more than 14% detected once. V shed 6 bases and J shed 8 bases, with 11 bases lying between them. The CDR3 runs to 12 residues. CDR1 and CDR2 (germline): MDHEN, SYDVKM. This clonotype was recorded many times. What it recognizes is unknown. The sequence was obtained from a woman in her forties with Graves' hyperthyroidism that later progressed to Graves' ophthalmopathy. The chain joins TRBV28 to TRBJ2-1; D is undetermined. Source material: blood. For the CDR3, the DNA is TGTGCCAGCAGCCGAAATCGGTATGAGCAGTTCTTC. Its translation is CASSRNRYEQFF.